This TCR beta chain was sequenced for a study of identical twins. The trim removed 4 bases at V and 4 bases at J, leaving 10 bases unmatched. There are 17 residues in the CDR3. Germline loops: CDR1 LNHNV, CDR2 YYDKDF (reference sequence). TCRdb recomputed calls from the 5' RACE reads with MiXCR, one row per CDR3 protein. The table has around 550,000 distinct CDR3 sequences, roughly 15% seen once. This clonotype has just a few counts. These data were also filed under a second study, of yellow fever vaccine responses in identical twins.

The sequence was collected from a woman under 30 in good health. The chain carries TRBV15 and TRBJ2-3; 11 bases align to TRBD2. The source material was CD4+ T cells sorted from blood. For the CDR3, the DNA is TGTGCCACCAGCACCCCGACTAGCGGGGCTTTCGCAGATACGCAGTATTTT. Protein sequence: CATSTPTSGAFADTQYF.